This record looks at one T cell receptor beta chain sequence and its context. What it recognizes is unknown. The validation cohort, a group of 130 or so subjects, included the donors and was separate from the roughly 720-subject first cohort. This record belongs to a study of cytomegalovirus exposure and HLA in healthy donors. Study background: The approximately 120 validation repertoires, a later analysis reported, used the same platform as the roughly 730 repertoires from the first cohort.

Sequencing used immunoSEQ multiplex PCR; TCRdb keeps in-frame clones, though not all of them. The sample holds around 120,000 clones, roughly 90% seen once. Germline lookup yields CDR1 ENHRY and CDR2 SYGVKD. CDR3 length equals 15 residues. With 3 bases clipped from V and 3 bases from J, the junction kept 5 bases outside the gene matches. Study-wide points: The classifier, whose performance was assessed in both the original and validation cohorts, reportedly diagnosed cytomegalovirus status with high specificity and sensitivity. According to a later analysis, TCR clusters from the first cohort tended to co-occur in the 120 or so validation repertoires.

The V gene is TRBV10-3, the J gene TRBJ1-2, with 9 nucleotides matching TRBD1. Material: PBMCs. The origin of this receptor is a woman aged 18-29 years in good health and CMV-seropositive. CDR3 loop: CAISEGTGTYYGYTF. In nucleotides, the CDR3 is TGTGCCATCAGTGAAGGGACAGGGACTTACTATGGCTACACCTTC.